Presented here are 32 T cell receptor beta chains from one specimen sequenced in a study of shared clonotypes between healthy human individuals. TCRdb's copy holds only in-frame clones and misses some; the assay was immunoSEQ multiplex PCR. The data show over a million clones, with around 95% seen just once and approximately 1% held by the top ten. The source material was naive CD4+ T cells sorted from blood. The subset here: CD45RA+ positively selected. The receptors here all came from a man aged 30 to 45 in good health.

Concerning this clone: This sample includes further DNA sequences coding for the same CDR3. The V call is TRBV9, the J call TRBJ1-1; D is unresolved. The V gene lost 0 bases and the J gene lost 0 bases, with 6 bases spanning the gap. The CDR3 is made up of 14 amino acids. The V gene's germline CDR1 is SGDLS and CDR2 YYNGEE. The CDR3 bases are TGTGCCAGCAGCGTAGGGAGCATGAACACTGAAGCTTTCTTT. The encoded protein is CASSVGSMNTEAFF. Full variable domain (outside the CDR3, taken from reference TRBV9 and TRBJ1-1): DSGVTQTPKHLITATGQRVTLRCSPRSGDLSVYWYQQSLDQGLQFLIQYYNGEERAKGNILERFSAQQFPDLHSELNLSSLELGDSALYFCASSVGSMNTEAFFGQGTRLTVV.

The chain recombines TRBV4-1 with TRBJ2-2; 11 bases are shared with TRBD1. With 0 bases clipped from V and 2 bases from J, the junction kept 5 bases outside the gene matches. Germline CDR1 MGHRA, CDR2 YSYEKL. CDR3 length: 18 residues. The CDR3 reads CASSQDPGQGANTGELFF. CDR3 DNA: TGCGCCAGCAGCCAAGATCCTGGACAGGGGGCTAACACCGGGGAGCTGTTTTTT.

V and J are TRBV6-1 and TRBJ2-1; 8 bases match TRBD1. Germline CDR1 is MNHNS and CDR2 is SASEGT. J lost 8 bases, V lost 4 bases, and 19 bases had no gene match. The CDR3 has 18 amino acids. Here the CDR3 DNA reads TGTGCCAGCAGTGGAAAAACCGGACAGGGAAGGCCATCTGATGAGCAGTTCTTC. Its protein is CASSGKTGQGRPSDEQFF.

This chain joins TRBV18 and TRBJ1-4; D not certain. V lost 3 bases to trimming and J lost 4 bases, with 12 bases between them. Germline-derived CDR1 and CDR2 are KGHSH and LQKENI. This CDR3 has 15 amino acids. The DNA for the CDR3 is TGTGCCAGCTCACCTTCCTACGGAAATAATGAAAAACTGTTTTTT. As protein: CASSPSYGNNEKLFF.

The chain is built from TRBV2 and TRBJ2-5; D is perhaps TRBD2 (5 bases). The germline CDR1 and CDR2 sequences are SNHLY and FYNNEI. The CDR3 has 14 amino acids. The ends were cut back, 3 bases at V and 2 bases at J, with 10 bases in the middle. CDR3 DNA sequence: TGTGCCAGCAGTGACGGGATGCCGCAAGAGACCCAGTACTTC. Translation: CASSDGMPQETQYF.

The chain carries TRBV20-1 and TRBJ2-5; D not certain. Trimming left V 3 bases short and J 5 bases short, with 7 bases between. The germline gives CDR1 DFQATT, CDR2 SNEGSKA (reference sequence). CDR3 size: 11 residues. Here the CDR3 reads CSARGHETQYF. In DNA, the CDR3 is TGCAGTGCTAGGGGCCACGAGACCCAGTACTTC.

The chain recombines TRBV6-5 with TRBJ2-1, with D maybe TRBD1 (5 bases). The germline V and J ends were trimmed by 9 bases and 4 bases, with 13 bases remaining between them. Germline values: CDR1 MNHEY, CDR2 SVGAGI. The CDR3 sequence is 13 residues long. CDR3: CASTRDSYNEQFF. CDR3 sequence (DNA): TGTGCCAGTACGCGAGACAGTTACAATGAGCAGTTCTTC.

Details on this clone: At one of its ends the junction is not consistent with the germline gene, which may arise from a read error. CDR3 loop: CAGSGEKLFF. The CDR3 nucleotides are TGTGCCGGCAGCGGGGAAAAACTGTTTTTT. This chain uses TRBV7-9 with TRBJ1-4; D not resolved. This CDR3 is 10 amino acids long. Per germline, CDR1 SEHNR and CDR2 FQNEAQ (reference sequence).

This clone showed up just once. V usage is TRBV27 and J usage is TRBJ2-7; D not resolved. CDR1 is MNHEY and CDR2 is SMNVEV in the germline V gene (reference sequence). V lost 5 bases and J lost 2, with 13 bases in between. The length of the CDR3 is 14 residues. In DNA form, the CDR3 reads TGTGCCAGCAGTATCCGGGCCTCCGCCTACGAGCAGTACTTC. Translating gives CASSIRASAYEQYF.

The chain links TRBV2 to TRBJ2-3; D is possibly TRBD2 (6 bases). Per the germline V gene, CDR1 is SNHLY and CDR2 is FYNNEI. The CDR3 loop spans 13 amino acids. Deletions cut 7 bases from V and 8 bases from J, with 16 bases between. This chain's CDR3 is CASTEGTSTTQYF. CDR3 nucleotides: TGTGCCAGCACCGAGGGGACTTCCACTACGCAGTATTTT.

This chain uses TRBV5-4 with TRBJ2-7; D possibly matches TRBD1 or TRBD2 (5 bases each). V was pared by 2 bases and J by 2 bases, with 8 bases between. The CDR3 runs to 13 residues. Germline values: CDR1 SGHNT, CDR2 YYREEE (reference sequence). CDR3 region: CASSFGATYEQYF. The CDR3 DNA reads as TGTGCCAGCAGCTTCGGGGCCACCTACGAGCAGTACTTC.

The V call is TRBV5-4, the J call TRBJ2-5; 7 bases are shared with TRBD1. The CDR3 is made up of 14 amino acids. Trimming removed 4 bases from V and 5 bases from J; junction bases left unmatched: 8. The germline CDR1 and CDR2 sequences are SGHNT and YYREEE (reference sequence). The CDR3 reads CASSPQGLRETQYF. The DNA for the CDR3 is TGTGCCAGCAGCCCACAGGGGTTAAGGGAGACCCAGTACTTC.

This clone is a singleton in its sample. The rearrangement links TRBV7-2 to TRBJ1-3, with D unresolved. The CDR3 loop spans 17 amino acids. V dropped 5 bases and J dropped 4 bases, with 21 bases sitting between them. Germline loops: CDR1 SGHTA, CDR2 FQGNSA. The CDR3 sequence: CASSPPRLPGRGNTIYF. CDR3 bases: TGTGCCAGCAGCCCCCCCCGGCTACCCGGACGAGGAAACACCATATATTTT.

V is TRBV7-6 and J is TRBJ1-2; the match to TRBD1 covers 9 bases. The CDR3 spans 13 residues. Germline CDR1 and CDR2: SGHVS and FNYEAQ. V lost 5 bases, J lost 7 bases, and 5 bases stayed unmatched. CDR3 amino acids: CASSPGTGFGYTF. The DNA of the CDR3 is TGTGCCAGCAGCCCGGGGACAGGGTTTGGCTACACCTTC.

The V and J genes are TRBV19 and TRBJ2-1; 7 bases fit TRBD2. This CDR3 is 17 amino acids long. With V trimmed by 2 bases and J by 1 base, 8 bases remained unmatched. Germline V gene data show CDR1 as LNHDA and CDR2 as SQIVND (reference sequence). CDR3 region: CASSIQGGGLSYNEQFF. The CDR3 DNA reads TGTGCCAGTAGTATACAGGGCGGGGGTTTATCCTACAATGAGCAGTTCTTC.

The J gene is TRBJ2-1, the V gene TRBV29-1; 9 bases map to TRBD2. Germline V gene lookup returns CDR1 SQVTM and CDR2 ANQGSEA. The V and J ends lost 3 bases and 6 bases, in that order; junction bases with no gene match: 9. The CDR3 loop spans 15 amino acids. Written as DNA, the CDR3 is TGCAGCGTTGATGTGCCGGGACTAGCTTTCAATGAGCAGTTCTTC. Its translation: CSVDVPGLAFNEQFF.

The V call is TRBV28, the J call TRBJ2-6; D is uncertain. In germline, CDR1 is MDHEN, CDR2 SYDVKM. CDR3 length: 15 amino acids. Trimming shortened V by 5 bases and J by 2 bases, and 10 bases separated the two germline ends. The CDR3 loop reads CASSPLGPGANVLTF. Here the CDR3 DNA reads TGTGCCAGCAGTCCCCTGGGTCCTGGGGCCAACGTCCTGACTTTC.

The gene calls are TRBV7-3 and TRBJ2-5; TRBD1 aligns across 8 bases. Germline V gives CDR1 SGHTA, CDR2 FQGTGA. CDR3 length: 15 amino acids. The trim removed 1 base at V and 5 bases at J, leaving 6 bases unmatched. The CDR3 protein is CASSLRQGFGETQYF. The CDR3 region has the DNA TGTGCCAGCAGCTTAAGACAGGGGTTTGGGGAGACCCAGTACTTC.

This clone occurred once. The V and J genes are TRBV10-1 and TRBJ2-3, with D hard to call. CDR3 length: 15 amino acids. The germline gives CDR1 WNHNN, CDR2 SYGVQD (reference sequence). V lost 4 bases, J lost 0 bases, and 11 bases lay in between. CDR3 amino acids: CASSVRAVSTDTQYF. In DNA form, the CDR3 reads TGCGCCAGCAGTGTCCGGGCGGTAAGCACAGATACGCAGTATTTT.

This chain uses TRBV19 with TRBJ1-1, with a possible D match to TRBD1 (6 bases). Germline V gene lookup returns CDR1 LNHDA and CDR2 SQIVND (reference sequence). V was trimmed by 4 bases and J by 4 bases, leaving 16 bases between them. This CDR3 has 15 residues. The CDR3 DNA reads as TGTGCCAGTAGTACCAGGGCAGGGGCATTCACTGAAGCTTTCTTT. The encoded protein is CASSTRAGAFTEAFF.

V gene TRBV7-6 combines with J gene TRBJ2-1; 10 nucleotides match TRBD2. V was clipped by 0 bases and J by 4 bases; unmatched bases: 15. This CDR3 comprises 20 residues. Per the germline V gene, CDR1 is SGHVS and CDR2 is FNYEAQ. The CDR3 loop is CASSLAYWSGRATSYNEQFF. CDR3 DNA: TGTGCCAGCAGCTTAGCGTATTGGAGCGGGAGGGCCACGAGTTACAATGAGCAGTTCTTC. Full variable domain (rest looked up from reference TRBV7-6 and TRBJ2-1): GAGVSQSPRYKVTKRGQDVALRCDPISGHVSLYWYRQALGQGPEFLTYFNYEAQQDKSGLPNDRFSAERPEGSISTLTIQRTEQRDSAMYRCASSLAYWSGRATSYNEQFFGPGTRLTVL.

J is TRBJ2-4 and V is TRBV27; the match to TRBD1 covers 7 bases. Germline V gives CDR1 MNHEY, CDR2 SMNVEV (reference sequence). V shed 5 bases and J 6 bases; nucleotides not matched to a gene: 7. This CDR3 has 14 residues. CDR3 sequence: CASSPMAGGNIQYF. The CDR3 coding sequence is TGTGCCAGCAGTCCTATGGCAGGGGGAAACATTCAGTACTTC.

The rearrangement uses TRBV28 and TRBJ2-7; 11 bases align to TRBD2. The V and J ends lost 2 bases and 5 bases, in that order; junction bases with no gene match: 5. The germline gives CDR1 MDHEN, CDR2 SYDVKM. This CDR3 comprises 15 residues. The CDR3 nucleotides are TGTGCCAGCAGTTTACTAGCGGGAGGACCGGACGAGCAGTACTTC. Its translation: CASSLLAGGPDEQYF.

This chain uses TRBV18 with TRBJ2-2; 7 nucleotides match TRBD1. The germline CDR1 and CDR2 sequences are KGHSH and LQKENI. This CDR3 is built from 18 residues. Losses at the gene ends were 1 base for V and 5 bases for J; bases not matched to a gene: 13. CDR3 sequence: CASSPLHTGTVRTGELFF. CDR3 in DNA: TGTGCCAGCTCACCACTCCACACCGGGACAGTAAGGACCGGGGAGCTGTTTTTT.

V is TRBV10-2 and J is TRBJ2-3, with D perhaps TRBD1 (5 bases). CDR3 length equals 13 residues. CDR1 is WSHSY and CDR2 is SAAADI in the germline V gene. Trimming pared 7 bases from V and 0 bases from J, leaving 8 bases between. DNA for the CDR3: TGCGCCAGCACGGACACTAGCACAGATACGCAGTATTTT. Translated, it gives CASTDTSTDTQYF.

CDR3 sequence (DNA): TGTGCCAGCAGTTCCTTGGTCGGGGAGCTGTTTTTT. Residues: CASSSLVGELFF. This rearrangement joins TRBV6-1 to TRBJ2-2; D call uncertain. Germline loops: CDR1 MNHNS, CDR2 SASEGT. This CDR3 spans 12 amino acids. V lost 5 bases and J lost 7, with 8 bases in between.

The CDR3 protein is CASSRSTALQETQYF. In DNA form, the CDR3 reads TGTGCCAGCAGCCGGTCAACAGCTCTCCAAGAGACCCAGTACTTC. The gene calls are TRBV6-1 and TRBJ2-5; D is ambiguous. From germline, CDR1 is MNHNS and CDR2 SASEGT. This CDR3 is 15 amino acids long. Trimming took 6 bases from V and 1 from J, leaving 15 bases between them.

The chain recombines TRBV4-3 with TRBJ2-7; D is uncertain. CDR1 and CDR2 from the germline V gene are LGHNA and YSLEER. The CDR3 spans 16 residues. The ends were cut back, 0 bases at V and 4 bases at J, with 16 bases in the middle. CDR3 amino acids: CASSQDLSAKRYEQYF. CDR3 nucleotide sequence: TGCGCCAGCAGCCAAGATTTGAGCGCGAAGAGATACGAGCAGTACTTC.

As regards this clone: This specimen includes other DNA sequences encoding the same CDR3. The chain links TRBV5-6 to TRBJ2-7; D remains unclear. CDR1 is SGHDT, CDR2 YYEEEE, per germline. This CDR3 is 12 amino acids long. V lost 2 bases and J lost 4, with 7 bases in between. CDR3 protein: CASSLRRYEQYF. The CDR3 coding sequence is TGTGCCAGCAGCTTAAGGCGATACGAGCAGTACTTC.

The rearrangement links TRBV6-6 to TRBJ2-1; 10 bases map to TRBD2. After removal of 2 bases from V and 3 bases from J, the junction contained 1 base not matched to a gene. Germline CDR1 and CDR2: MNHNY and SVGAGI (reference sequence). This CDR3 has 15 residues. The CDR3 loop reads CASSYRTSGYNEQFF. DNA of the CDR3: TGTGCCAGCAGTTACCGGACTAGCGGCTACAATGAGCAGTTCTTC.

The V call is TRBV5-1, the J call TRBJ2-1, with 10 bases fitting TRBD2. The CDR3 is 15 amino acids. With V trimmed by 7 bases and J by 7 bases, 11 bases remained unmatched. In germline, CDR1 is SGHRS, CDR2 YFSETQ. CDR3 coding DNA: TGCGCCAGCTATTCGTTGGCTAGCGGGAGAAATGAGCAGTTCTTC. Residues: CASYSLASGRNEQFF. Looking up the rest from reference TRBV5-1 and TRBJ2-1 gives the full variable domain: KAGVTQTPRYLIKTRGQQVTLSCSPISGHRSVSWYQQTPGQGLQFLFEYFSETQRNKGNFPGRFSGRQFSNSRSEMNVSTLELGDSALYLCASYSLASGRNEQFFGPGTRLTVL.

The chain joins TRBV7-9 to TRBJ2-1, with D possibly matching TRBD2 (5 bases). The length of the CDR3 is 14 residues. The ends were cut back, 10 bases at V and 2 bases at J, with 15 bases in the middle. Germline V gene sequence: CDR1 SEHNR, CDR2 FQNEAQ (reference sequence). CDR3 sequence (DNA): TGTGCCACCTTGGATGCGGGCACCTACAATGAGCAGTTCTTC. This translates into CATLDAGTYNEQFF.